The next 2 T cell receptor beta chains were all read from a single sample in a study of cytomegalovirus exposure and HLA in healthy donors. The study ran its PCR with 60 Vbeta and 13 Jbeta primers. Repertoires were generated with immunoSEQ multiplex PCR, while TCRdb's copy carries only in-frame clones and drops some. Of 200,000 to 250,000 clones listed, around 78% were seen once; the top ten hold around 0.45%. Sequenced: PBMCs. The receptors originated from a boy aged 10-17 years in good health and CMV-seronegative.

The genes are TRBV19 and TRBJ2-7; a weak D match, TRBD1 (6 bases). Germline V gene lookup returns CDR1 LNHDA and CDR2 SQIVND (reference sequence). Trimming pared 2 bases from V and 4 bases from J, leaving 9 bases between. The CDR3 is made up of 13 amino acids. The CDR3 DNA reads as TGTGCCAGTAGTATACCAGGGGATTACGAGCAGTACTTC. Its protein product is CASSIPGDYEQYF.

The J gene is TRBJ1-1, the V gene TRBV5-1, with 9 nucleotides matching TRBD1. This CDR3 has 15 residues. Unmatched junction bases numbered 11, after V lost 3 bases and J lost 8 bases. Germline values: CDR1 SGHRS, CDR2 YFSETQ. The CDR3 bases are TGCGCCAGCAGCTCGGGACAGGGCGCGACGGGAGAAGCTTTCTTT. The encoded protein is CASSSGQGATGEAFF.